Shown below are 17 T cell receptor beta chains from a single sample sequenced in a study of T cells in Graves' hyperthyroidism and ophthalmopathy. Amplified regions were TCR beta CDR3 sequences from RNA transcripts. The HTBI primer set served for first-round RT-PCR of the TCR CDR3. Using its own MiXCR run on the multiplex PCR reads, TCRdb lists one record per CDR3 protein. Of about 510,000 distinct CDR3 sequences listed, 12% to 15% are singletons. Material for sequencing was blood. The source is a woman aged 40 to 50 with Graves' hyperthyroidism.

This clonotype has a count of ten or more. This rearrangement joins TRBV28 to TRBJ2-7; no firm D call. The CDR3 length is 12 residues. The germline CDR1 and CDR2 sequences are MDHEN and SYDVKM. Deletions cut 2 bases from V and 2 bases from J, with 4 bases between. The CDR3 region is CASSLKAYEQYF. CDR3 in DNA: TGTGCCAGCAGTTTAAAGGCCTACGAGCAGTACTTC.

This clonotype showed up many times. This sequence joins TRBV28 and TRBJ2-7, with D maybe TRBD2 (5 bases). The ends were cut back, 6 bases at V and 5 bases at J, with 14 bases in the middle. The length of the CDR3 is 13 residues. CDR1 and CDR2 (germline): MDHEN, SYDVKM. The CDR3, as DNA: TGTGCCAGCAGACGCAACGGAGGAAACGAGCAGTACTTC. Its translation: CASRRNGGNEQYF.

This clonotype has at least ten counts. A much larger clone lies a single base off, so this may be a read error. CDR3 sequence reads: CASSFRDTQYF. The CDR3 nucleotides are TGTGCCAGCAGCTTCAGAGATACGCAGTATTTT. The chain is built from TRBV7-2 and TRBJ2-3; D uncertain. In germline, CDR1 is SGHTA, CDR2 FQGNSA. V shed 3 bases and J shed 5 bases, with 3 bases lying between them. The CDR3 is 11 residues long.

This clonotype was recorded many times. The chain is built from TRBV24-1 and TRBJ2-2, with TRBD2 identical over 7 bases. This CDR3 is built from 15 residues. Germline V gene data show CDR1 as KGHDR and CDR2 as SFDVKD. The junction had 8 bases not matched to a gene; V was cut back by 4 bases and J by 7 bases. The CDR3 bases are TGTGCCACCAGTGAATCCGGGACTACAATCGGGGAGCTGTTTTTT. Its protein product is CATSESGTTIGELFF.

This clonotype was observed at least ten times. The V and J genes are TRBV6-1 and TRBJ1-2; D may be TRBD1 (5 bases). Germline loops: CDR1 MNHNS, CDR2 SASEGT. This CDR3 has 14 residues. V lost 0 bases and J 6 bases, leaving 11 bases between the germline ends. The CDR3 protein is CASSEAGGFDGYTF. The CDR3 DNA reads TGTGCCAGCAGTGAAGCGGGGGGTTTTGATGGCTACACCTTC.

This clonotype has ten or more counts. The genes are TRBV5-8 and TRBJ2-1, with a tentative D call TRBD2 (5 bases). Germline CDR1 SGHTS, CDR2 YDEGEE. The CDR3 loop spans 16 amino acids. V was clipped by 2 bases and J by 0 bases, with 12 bases between them. CDR3 nucleotide sequence: TGTGCCAGCAGCTTCGGAGGCCTCTTCTCCTACAATGAGCAGTTCTTC. This translates into CASSFGGLFSYNEQFF.

The V and J genes are TRBV12-3 or TRBV12-4 and TRBJ2-3; the D is unclear. V lost 7 bases and J 1 base, leaving 15 bases between the germline ends. The CDR3 runs 15 residues. The CDR3 coding sequence is TGTGCCAGCACCCTGTTCGGGCATGGCACAGATACGCAGTATTTT. Its translation is CASTLFGHGTDTQYF.

In its sample, this clonotype was seen many times. This chain joins TRBV29-1 and TRBJ2-1; 7 positions agree with TRBD1. Germline CDR1 is SQVTM and CDR2 is ANQGSEA. The CDR3 sequence is 15 residues long. V shed 1 base, J shed 3 bases, and the junction held 6 bases outside the gene matches. CDR3 nucleotides: TGCAGCGTTGAAGTCTGGGACAGTATCTACAATGAGCAGTTCTTC. Its translation is CSVEVWDSIYNEQFF.

The V call is TRBV12-3 or TRBV12-4, the J call TRBJ1-3; D remains unclear. There are 16 residues in the CDR3. Trimming removed 6 bases at V and 0 bases at J, with 15 bases between. CDR3 nucleotide sequence: TGTGCCAGCAGCCTAATGGGTTCATTCTCTGGAAACACCATATATTTT. Translating it yields CASSLMGSFSGNTIYF.

This clonotype occurred many times. The chain combines TRBV5-1 with TRBJ2-1; no firm D call. V was clipped by 3 bases and J by 2 bases, with 12 bases between them. This CDR3 region has 15 residues. In germline, CDR1 is SGHRS, CDR2 YFSETQ. The CDR3 DNA follows: TGCGCCAGCAGCTGGGGAAAAGAGGCCTACAATGAGCAGTTCTTC. This encodes CASSWGKEAYNEQFF.

This chain joins TRBV19 and TRBJ2-1; D not resolved. The CDR3 extends over 15 amino acids. V shed 5 bases and J shed 0 bases, with 11 bases lying between them. Germline V gene sequence: CDR1 LNHDA, CDR2 SQIVND (reference sequence). CDR3 in amino acids: CASSSSPDSYNEQFF. The CDR3 DNA follows: TGTGCCAGTAGTTCATCACCGGACTCCTACAATGAGCAGTTCTTC.

The V call is TRBV19, the J call TRBJ2-7; 7 bases fit TRBD2. Losses at the gene ends were 3 bases for V and 0 bases for J; bases not matched to a gene: 8. The CDR3 is 16 residues long. Germline V gives CDR1 LNHDA, CDR2 SQIVND (reference sequence). The CDR3 DNA reads TGTGCCAGTAGTATGGGAGGGGCCCTACTCTCCTACGAGCAGTACTTC. It codes for CASSMGGALLSYEQYF.

This clonotype was detected only a few times. The chain combines TRBV28 with TRBJ1-5, with D perhaps TRBD1 (5 bases). The V gene lost 3 bases and the J gene lost 4 bases, with 10 bases spanning the gap. Per the germline V gene, CDR1 is MDHEN and CDR2 is SYDVKM. The CDR3 totals 14 residues. The CDR3 bases are TGTGCCAGCAGTTTCGGGGGACTGAATCAGCCCCAGCATTTT. This translates into CASSFGGLNQPQHF.

This clonotype was counted once. The V gene is TRBV11-2, the J gene TRBJ2-7; TRBD1 matches at 12 bases. Germline trimming cut 2 bases from V and 6 bases from J; bases unmatched to any gene: 8. This CDR3 region has 16 residues. The germline V gene encodes CDR1 SGHAT and CDR2 FQNNGV. The DNA of the CDR3 is TGTGCCAGCAGCTTATTCCTGGGACAGGGGGCTTCCGAGCAGTACTTC. It specifies CASSLFLGQGASEQYF.

V gene TRBV9 combines with J gene TRBJ2-1; 9 bases agree with TRBD2. The germline V gene encodes CDR1 SGDLS and CDR2 YYNGEE. Losses at the gene ends were 4 bases for V and 8 bases for J; bases not matched to a gene: 10. CDR3 length equals 15 residues. The CDR3, as DNA: TGTGCCAGCAGCAGGACTAGCGCTGTCGGGTATGAGCAGTTCTTC. Translated: CASSRTSAVGYEQFF. The full variable domain, in which reference TRBV9 and TRBJ2-1 provide the parts outside the CDR3, is DSGVTQTPKHLITATGQRVTLRCSPRSGDLSVYWYQQSLDQGLQFLIQYYNGEERAKGNILERFSAQQFPDLHSELNLSSLELGDSALYFCASSRTSAVGYEQFFGPGTRLTVL.

This clonotype was recorded at least ten times. The chain joins TRBV11-2 to TRBJ1-1; 12 nucleotides line up with TRBD1. Per the germline V gene, CDR1 is SGHAT and CDR2 is FQNNGV. This CDR3 is 15 amino acids long. Germline trimming cut 1 base from V and 7 bases from J; bases unmatched to any gene: 4. CDR3 region: CASSLVGTGGGEAFF. The CDR3 region has the DNA TGTGCCAGCAGCTTAGTGGGGACAGGGGGCGGTGAAGCTTTCTTT.

The chain couples TRBV19 to TRBJ2-3; D might be TRBD1 (5 bases). The CDR3 runs to 14 residues. CDR1 and CDR2 from the germline V gene are LNHDA and SQIVND (reference sequence). Trimming removed 10 bases at V and 0 bases at J, with 14 bases between. The CDR3 DNA reads as TGTGCCACCAGAACAGGTGCTAGCACAGATACGCAGTATTTT. Translated: CATRTGASTDTQYF. Full variable domain (rest looked up from reference TRBV19 and TRBJ2-3): DGGITQSPKYLFRKEGQNVTLSCEQNLNHDAMYWYRQDPGQGLRLIYYSQIVNDFQKGDIAEGYSVSREKKESFPLTVTSAQKNPTAFYLCATRTGASTDTQYFGPGTRLTVL.